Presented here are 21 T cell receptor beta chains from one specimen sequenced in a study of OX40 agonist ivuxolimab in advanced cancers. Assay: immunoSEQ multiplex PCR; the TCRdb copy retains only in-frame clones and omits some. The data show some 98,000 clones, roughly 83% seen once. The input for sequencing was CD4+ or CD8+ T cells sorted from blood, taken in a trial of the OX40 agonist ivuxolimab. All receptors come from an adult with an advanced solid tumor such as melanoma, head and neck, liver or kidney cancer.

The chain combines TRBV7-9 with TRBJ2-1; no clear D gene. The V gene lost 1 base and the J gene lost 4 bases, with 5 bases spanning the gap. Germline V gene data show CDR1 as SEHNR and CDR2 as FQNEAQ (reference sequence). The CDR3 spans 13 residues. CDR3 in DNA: TGTGCCAGCAGCTTAGTGGCTTACAATGAGCAGTTCTTC. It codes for CASSLVAYNEQFF.

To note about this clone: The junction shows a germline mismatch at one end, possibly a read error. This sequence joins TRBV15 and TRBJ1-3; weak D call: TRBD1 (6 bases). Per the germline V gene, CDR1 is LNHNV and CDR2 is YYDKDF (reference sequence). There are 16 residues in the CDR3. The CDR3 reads CATSRGGGRSGNTIYF. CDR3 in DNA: TGTGCCACCAGTAGAGGAGGGGGTAGGTCTGGAAACACCATATATTTT.

The CDR3 spells CASRGLDGSYNEQFF. CDR3 nucleotides: TGTGCCAGCAGAGGACTAGACGGCTCCTACAATGAGCAGTTCTTC. The chain is built from TRBV7-8 and TRBJ2-1, with TRBD2 matching 7 bases. Germline trimming cut 6 bases from V and 0 bases from J; bases unmatched to any gene: 5. CDR3 length: 15 amino acids. In germline, CDR1 is SGHVS, CDR2 FQNEAQ.

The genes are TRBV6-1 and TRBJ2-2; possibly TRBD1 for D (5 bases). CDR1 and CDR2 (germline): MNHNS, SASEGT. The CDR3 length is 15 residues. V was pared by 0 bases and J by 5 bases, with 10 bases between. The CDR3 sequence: CASSEASPGTGELFF. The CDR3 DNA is TGTGCCAGCAGTGAAGCTAGCCCAGGGACCGGGGAGCTGTTTTTT.

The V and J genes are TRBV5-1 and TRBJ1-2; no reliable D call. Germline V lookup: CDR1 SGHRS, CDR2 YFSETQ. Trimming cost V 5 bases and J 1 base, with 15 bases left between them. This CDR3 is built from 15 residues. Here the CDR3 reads CASRPGHRVNYGYTF. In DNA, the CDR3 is TGCGCCAGCAGACCGGGCCATAGGGTTAACTATGGCTACACCTTC.

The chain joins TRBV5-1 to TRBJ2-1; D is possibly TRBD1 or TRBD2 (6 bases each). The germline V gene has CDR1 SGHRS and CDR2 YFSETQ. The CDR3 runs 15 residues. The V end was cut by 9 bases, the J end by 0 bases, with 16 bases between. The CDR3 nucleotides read TGCGCCACCAGAGGGGGGCTGAGCTCCTACAATGAGCAGTTCTTC. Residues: CATRGGLSSYNEQFF.

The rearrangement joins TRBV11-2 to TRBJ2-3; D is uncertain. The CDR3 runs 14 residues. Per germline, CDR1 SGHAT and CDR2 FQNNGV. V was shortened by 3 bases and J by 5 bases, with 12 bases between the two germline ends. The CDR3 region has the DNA TGTGCCAGCAGCTTGTCGGGTTACGGAGATACGCAGTATTTT. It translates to CASSLSGYGDTQYF.

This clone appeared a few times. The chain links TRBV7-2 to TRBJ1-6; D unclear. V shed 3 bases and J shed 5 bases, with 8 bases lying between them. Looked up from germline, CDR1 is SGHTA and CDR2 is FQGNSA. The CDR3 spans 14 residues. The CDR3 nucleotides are TGTGCCAGCAGCTTGTCGTCCAATAATTCACCCCTCCACTTT. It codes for CASSLSSNNSPLHF. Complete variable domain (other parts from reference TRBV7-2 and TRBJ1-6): GAGVSQSPSNKVTEKGKDVELRCDPISGHTALYWYRQSLGQGLEFLIYFQGNSAPDKSGLPSDRFSAERTGGSVSTLTIQRTQQEDSAVYLCASSLSSNNSPLHFGNGTRLTVT.

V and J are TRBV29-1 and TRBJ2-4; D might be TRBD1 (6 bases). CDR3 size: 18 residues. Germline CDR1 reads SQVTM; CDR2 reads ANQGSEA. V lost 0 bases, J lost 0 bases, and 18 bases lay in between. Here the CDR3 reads CSVEEAGQNLLAKNIQYF. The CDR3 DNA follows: TGCAGCGTTGAAGAGGCTGGACAGAATTTACTAGCCAAAAACATTCAGTACTTC.

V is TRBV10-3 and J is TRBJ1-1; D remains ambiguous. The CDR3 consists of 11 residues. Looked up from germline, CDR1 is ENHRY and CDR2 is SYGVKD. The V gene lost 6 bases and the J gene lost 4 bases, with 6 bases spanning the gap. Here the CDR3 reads CAIRGSTEAFF. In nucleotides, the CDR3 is TGTGCCATCAGAGGGAGCACTGAAGCTTTCTTT.

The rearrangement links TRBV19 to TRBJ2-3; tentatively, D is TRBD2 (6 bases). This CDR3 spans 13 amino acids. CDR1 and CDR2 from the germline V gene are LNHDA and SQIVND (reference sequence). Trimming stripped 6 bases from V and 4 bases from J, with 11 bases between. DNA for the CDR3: TGTGCCAGTAGCACCGGGAGATCAGATACGCAGTATTTT. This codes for CASSTGRSDTQYF.

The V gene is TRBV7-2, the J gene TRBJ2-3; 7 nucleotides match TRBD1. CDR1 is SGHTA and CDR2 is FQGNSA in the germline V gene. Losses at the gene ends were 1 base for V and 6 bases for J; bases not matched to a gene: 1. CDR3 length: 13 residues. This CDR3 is CASSLVRGDTQYF. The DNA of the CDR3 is TGTGCCAGCAGCTTAGTCAGGGGGGATACGCAGTATTTT.

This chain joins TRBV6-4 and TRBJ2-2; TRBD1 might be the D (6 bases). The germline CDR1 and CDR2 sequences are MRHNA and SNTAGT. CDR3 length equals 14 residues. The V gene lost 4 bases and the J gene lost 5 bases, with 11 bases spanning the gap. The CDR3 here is CASSASDRTGELFF. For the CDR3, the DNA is TGTGCCAGCAGTGCCTCCGACAGGACCGGGGAGCTGTTTTTT.

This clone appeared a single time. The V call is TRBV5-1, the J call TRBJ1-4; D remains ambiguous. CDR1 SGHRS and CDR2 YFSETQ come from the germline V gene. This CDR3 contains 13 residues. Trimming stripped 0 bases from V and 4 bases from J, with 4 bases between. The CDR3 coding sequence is TGCGCCAGCAGCTTGGGTGGTAATGAAAAACTGTTTTTT. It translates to CASSLGGNEKLFF.

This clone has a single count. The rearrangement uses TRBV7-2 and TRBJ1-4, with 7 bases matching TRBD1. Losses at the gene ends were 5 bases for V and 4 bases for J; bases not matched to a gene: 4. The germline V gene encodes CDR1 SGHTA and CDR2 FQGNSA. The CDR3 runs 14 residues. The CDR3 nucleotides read TGTGCCAGCAGCAAGACAGGGTATAATGAAAAACTGTTTTTT. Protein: CASSKTGYNEKLFF.

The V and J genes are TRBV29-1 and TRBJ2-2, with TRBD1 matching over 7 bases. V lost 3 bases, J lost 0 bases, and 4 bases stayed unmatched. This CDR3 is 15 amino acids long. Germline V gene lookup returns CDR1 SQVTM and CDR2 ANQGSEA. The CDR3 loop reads CSVDGTVANTGELFF. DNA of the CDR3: TGCAGCGTTGATGGGACAGTCGCGAACACCGGGGAGCTGTTTTTT.

This CDR3 is CSARTGFEQYF. The CDR3, as DNA: TGCAGTGCTAGGACAGGGTTCGAGCAGTACTTC. The chain recombines TRBV20-1 with TRBJ2-7; 7 bases fit TRBD1. CDR1 and CDR2 from the germline V gene are DFQATT and SNEGSKA (reference sequence). This CDR3 has 11 residues. With V trimmed by 3 bases and J by 6 bases, 2 bases remained unmatched.

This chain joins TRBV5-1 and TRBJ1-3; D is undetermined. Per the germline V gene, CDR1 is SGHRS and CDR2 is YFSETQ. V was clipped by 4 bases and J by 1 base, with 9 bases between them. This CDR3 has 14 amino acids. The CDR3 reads CASSIAASGNTIYF. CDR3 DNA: TGCGCCAGCAGCATTGCGGCGTCTGGAAACACCATATATTTT.

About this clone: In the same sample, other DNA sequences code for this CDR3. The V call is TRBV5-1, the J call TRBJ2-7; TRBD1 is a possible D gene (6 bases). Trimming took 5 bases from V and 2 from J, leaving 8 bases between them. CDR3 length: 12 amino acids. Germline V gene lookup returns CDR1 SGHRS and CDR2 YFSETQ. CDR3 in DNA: TGCGCCAGCAGACAGGGAACCTACGAGCAGTACTTC. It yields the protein CASRQGTYEQYF.

In DNA form, the CDR3 reads TGTGCCAGCTCTCTAGCAACAGGGGGCGCGGGCTACGAGCAGTACTTC. It encodes CASSLATGGAGYEQYF. The rearrangement links TRBV18 to TRBJ2-7, with 9 bases that match TRBD1. The CDR3 extends over 16 amino acids. The germline CDR1 and CDR2 sequences are KGHSH and LQKENI. With V trimmed by 6 bases and J by 3 bases, 12 bases remained unmatched.

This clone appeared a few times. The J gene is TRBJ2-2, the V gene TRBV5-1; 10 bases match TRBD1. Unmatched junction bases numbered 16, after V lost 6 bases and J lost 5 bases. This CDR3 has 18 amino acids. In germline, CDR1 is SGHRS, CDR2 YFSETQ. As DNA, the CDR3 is TGCGCCAGCACCCCCCGGCCCCCAGGGACAGGGGTGACCGGGGAGCTGTTTTTT. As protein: CASTPRPPGTGVTGELFF.